The rows below give T cell receptor beta chains drawn from one sample of a study of blood T cell repertoires in COVID-19. Repertoires were generated with immunoSEQ multiplex PCR, while TCRdb's copy carries only in-frame clones and drops some. The table has about 210,000 clones, around nine tenths seen once. The sequenced sample was peripheral blood. The source is a man aged 40-50 years with acute or convalescent COVID-19. The CDR3 runs from the conserved cysteine through the conserved F or W. Fields, in order: J gene, clone size, V gene, D gene, CDR3 DNA, CDR3 protein. A D gene is named only where the DNA matches it firmly. Clone size, where shown, is once, few, many, or a class for clones that have expanded.

TRBJ1-4 medium-sized TRBV12-3/TRBV12-4 . TGTGCCATTGACCGGGGGGGAGAACTGTTTTTT CAIDRGGELFF
TRBJ2-1 . TRBV6-1 . TGTGCCAGCAGTGAAATGGCCGGAGGGATAGGCAATGAGCAGTTCTTC CASSEMAGGIGNEQFF
TRBJ2-6 . TRBV24-1 . TGTGCCACCAGTGATACAGATGGGGCCAACGTCCTGACTTTC CATSDTDGANVLTF
TRBJ2-1 . TRBV7-9 . TGTGCCAGCAGCCCTCCTTCTCTTGCGGATTACAATGAGCAGTTCTTC CASSPPSLADYNEQFF
TRBJ2-1 once TRBV9 . TGTGCCGCGGGAAGCTACAATGAGCAGTTCTTC CAAGSYNEQFF
TRBJ1-1 . TRBV7-2 . TGTGCCAGCAGCTTAGGGACCCGAGGGACTGAAGCTTTCTTT CASSLGTRGTEAFF
TRBJ1-3 . TRBV6-6 . TGTGCCAGCAGTCCCGGGATAAACTCTGGAAACACCATATATTTT CASSPGINSGNTIYF
TRBJ2-1 . TRBV24-1 . TGTGCCACCAGTAGGGGTGGTGGCAATGAGCAGTTCTTC CATSRGGGNEQFF
TRBJ1-5 . TRBV7-2 TRBD1 TGTGCCAGCAGCTGGGACGCGACAGGGGGCAATCAGCCCCAGCATTTT CASSWDATGGNQPQHF
TRBJ2-1 once TRBV9 . TGTGCCAGCAGCGAGGGGCCTGGCGGGCAGTTCTTC CASSEGPGGQFF
TRBJ1-2 few TRBV6-5 TRBD1 TGTGCCAGCAGAGGGGGCAGCCTCTATGGCTACACCTTC CASRGGSLYGYTF